This TCR beta chain was recovered during a study of blood T cell repertoires in COVID-19. Study context: The United States, Italy and Spain supplied acute and convalescent COVID-19 samples. PBMCs, B-cell-depleted T cells, or T cells were the source of the cDNA or gDNA that made up the material.

Per the study methods: Amplification from reference gene primers served as the basis for estimated nucleated cell counts. Data came from immunoSEQ multiplex PCR; TCRdb stores just in-frame clones and leaves some out. V and J calls and clone size come straight from that table; D and trimming were deduced from the DNA. The sample consists of about 14,000 clones, 75% to 90% of them appearing once. Trimming stripped 3 bases from V and 2 bases from J, with 5 bases between. This CDR3 is built from 12 residues. Per germline, CDR1 LGHDT and CDR2 YNNKEL (reference sequence). The chain is built from TRBV3-1 (or the pseudogene TRBV3-2) and TRBJ2-7, with D perhaps TRBD1 (5 bases). Specimen: peripheral blood. The clonotype originates from a man aged 50 or older with active COVID-19. The chain's CDR3 is CASSQGPYEQYF. DNA of the CDR3: TGTGCCAGCAGCCAGGGGCCCTACGAGCAGTACTTC.